Listed here are 17 T cell receptor beta chains from one sample, sequenced in a study of T cells in Graves' hyperthyroidism and ophthalmopathy. Researchers amplified the TCR beta CDR3 regions from RNA transcripts. TCR CDR3 regions were first amplified by RT-PCR with HTBI primers. TCRdb called the multiplex PCR reads again in MiXCR, with one record for every CDR3 protein. The table lists around 300,000 distinct CDR3 sequences, around 15% of them singletons. Material: blood. These receptors all stem from a woman aged 40 to 49 with Graves' hyperthyroidism.

Concerning this clonotype: Given the absence of the conserved phenylalanine or tryptophan at the CDR3 end, a read error is likely. The chain employs TRBV2 and TRBJ2-1; the match to TRBD2 covers 8 bases. This CDR3 comprises 15 residues. Germline V gene lookup returns CDR1 SNHLY and CDR2 FYNNEI. The V gene end was trimmed by 5 bases and the J gene end by 6 bases; junction bases not matched to a gene: 9. CDR3 bases: TGTGCCAGCAGTCCGGGACTAGTGGAGGGCAATGAGCAGTTCCTC. Translation: CASSPGLVEGNEQFL.

This clonotype was picked up many times. The rearrangement uses TRBV29-1 and TRBJ2-5; D possibly matches TRBD1 or TRBD2 (6 bases each). V lost 7 bases, J lost 5 bases, and 8 bases lay in between. The CDR3 contains 10 residues. Germline values: CDR1 SQVTM, CDR2 ANQGSEA. CDR3 DNA sequence: TGCAGCGGGAGGGGGGAGACCCAGTACTTC. Its translation is CSGRGETQYF.

The sample holds many counts of this clonotype. The rearrangement joins TRBV13 to TRBJ2-3, with D perhaps TRBD1 (5 bases). CDR3 length: 14 amino acids. The V and J ends lost 4 bases and 1 base respectively, with 9 bases between them. Germline V gene data show CDR1 as PRHDT and CDR2 as FYEKMQ (reference sequence). This chain's CDR3 is CASSSRVGTDTQYF. The CDR3 DNA follows: TGTGCCAGCAGCTCCAGGGTGGGCACAGATACGCAGTATTTT.

The genes are TRBV19 and TRBJ2-3; the D gene is possibly TRBD1 (6 bases). Per germline, CDR1 LNHDA and CDR2 SQIVND (reference sequence). The CDR3 length is 18 residues. Trimming took off 0 bases at V and 4 bases at J, with 20 bases between the two ends. CDR3 in amino acids: CASSIEAAGTTRPDTQYF. The CDR3 DNA sequence: TGTGCCAGTAGTATAGAGGCTGCCGGGACAACGCGACCAGATACGCAGTATTTT.

This chain connects TRBV28 to TRBJ2-7; possibly TRBD2 for D (5 bases). The CDR3 spans 14 residues. Germline V gives CDR1 MDHEN, CDR2 SYDVKM. Trimming stripped 8 bases from V and 0 bases from J, with 14 bases between. The CDR3 protein is CASRRGVGSYEQYF. For the CDR3, the DNA is TGTGCCAGCCGCCGGGGAGTGGGCTCCTACGAGCAGTACTTC.

This clonotype was observed at least ten times. This chain links TRBV6-1 with TRBJ1-6; D may be TRBD1 (6 bases). The germline gives CDR1 MNHNS, CDR2 SASEGT. This CDR3 has 15 residues. The germline V and J ends were trimmed by 6 bases and 10 bases, with 19 bases remaining between them. The CDR3 DNA reads as TGTGCCAGCAGGTCACCCGGGACCGGACAGTCACCCCTCCACTTT. It yields the protein CASRSPGTGQSPLHF.

Points on this clonotype: A junction boundary mismatches the germline segment, possibly from a read error. The chain has TRBV27 and TRBJ2-2; either TRBD1 or TRBD2 may supply D (5 bases each). The V gene's germline CDR1 is MNHEY and CDR2 SMNVEV (reference sequence). This CDR3 has 14 residues. The CDR3 DNA is TGTGCCAGCCGTTCCGGGGCGAACACCAGGGAGCTGTTTTTT. Translated, it gives CASRSGANTRELFF.

The table lists this clonotype with many counts. The chain is built from TRBV24-1 and TRBJ2-1; 12 bases fit TRBD2. Germline-derived CDR1 and CDR2 are KGHDR and SFDVKD. The CDR3 is 15 residues long. V dropped 3 bases and J dropped 8; count of bases not matched to a gene: 4. The CDR3 sequence: CATSDTSGRSDEQFF. CDR3 DNA: TGTGCCACCAGTGATACTAGCGGGAGGTCTGATGAGCAGTTCTTC.

This clonotype was detected ten times or more. The rearrangement joins TRBV2 to TRBJ2-2, with 8 bases lining up with TRBD2. The CDR3 consists of 14 residues. The junction had 4 bases not matched to a gene; V was cut back by 6 bases and J by 4 bases. CDR1 SNHLY and CDR2 FYNNEI come from the germline V gene. The CDR3 protein is CASRLSGTTGELFF. CDR3 nucleotide sequence: TGTGCCAGCAGGCTTAGCGGGACCACCGGGGAGCTGTTTTTT.

The chain recombines TRBV18 with TRBJ2-1; 8 bases map to TRBD2. Germline CDR1 and CDR2: KGHSH and LQKENI. V shed 2 bases and J 5 bases; nucleotides not matched to a gene: 5. CDR3 length: 15 residues. The CDR3 DNA reads TGTGCCAGCTCACCAAGCTTACTAGCGGACAATGAGCAGTTCTTC. This translates into CASSPSLLADNEQFF.

The table lists this clonotype with many counts. The chain carries TRBV10-3 and TRBJ2-1; 9 bases align to TRBD2. V shed 11 bases and J 9 bases; nucleotides not matched to a gene: 14. This CDR3 has 14 amino acids. CDR1 is ENHRY and CDR2 is SYGVKD in the germline V gene. CDR3 DNA: TGTGCCGCCACCGGATTAGCGGGAGTCGGTGAGCAGTTCTTC. Protein: CAATGLAGVGEQFF.

This clonotype was picked up many times. The chain carries TRBV27 and TRBJ1-5, with D possibly matching TRBD1 (6 bases). This CDR3 is 13 amino acids long. V was pared by 4 bases and J by 6 bases, with 10 bases between. CDR1 and CDR2 from the germline V gene are MNHEY and SMNVEV (reference sequence). Here the CDR3 DNA reads TGTGCCAGCAGTTCTTCAGGGGCTCAGCCCCAGCATTTT. Its protein product is CASSSSGAQPQHF.

This chain links TRBV24-1 with TRBJ2-5; 7 positions agree with TRBD1. V lost 1 base to trimming and J lost 5 bases; unmatched junction nucleotides: 12. From germline, CDR1 is KGHDR and CDR2 SFDVKD. This CDR3 comprises 17 residues. In DNA, the CDR3 is TGTGCCACCAGTGATTTTTCCCGGATAGGGGGCAAGGAGACCCAGTACTTC. It is translated as CATSDFSRIGGKETQYF.

This clonotype was counted many times. The J gene is TRBJ2-3, the V gene TRBV6-6; tentative D call: TRBD2 (6 bases). Germline assignment: CDR1 MNHNY and CDR2 SVGAGI (reference sequence). The CDR3 has 17 residues. The V end was cut by 3 bases, the J end by 2 bases, with 18 bases between. Written as DNA, the CDR3 is TGTGCCAGCAGTTATTCGGGACTTCGAACAAACACAGATACGCAGTATTTT. Protein: CASSYSGLRTNTDTQYF.

This clonotype was seen a few times. The genes are TRBV19 and TRBJ1-2; 7 nucleotides line up with TRBD1. This CDR3 has 16 amino acids. CDR1 is LNHDA, CDR2 SQIVND, per germline (reference sequence). V dropped 1 base and J dropped 4; count of bases not matched to a gene: 9. The CDR3 reads CASSIVRRGPGYGYTF. The CDR3 nucleotides are TGTGCCAGTAGTATAGTAAGGAGGGGGCCGGGCTATGGCTACACCTTC.

At least ten counts were recorded for this clonotype. The chain recombines TRBV7-9 with TRBJ2-1; D is possibly TRBD1 or TRBD2 (5 bases each). The CDR3 is 17 amino acids. The germline V gene has CDR1 SEHNR and CDR2 FQNEAQ (reference sequence). The V end was cut by 5 bases, the J end by 0 bases, with 17 bases between. CDR3 sequence: CASSVTELGTSYNEQFF. For the CDR3, the DNA is TGTGCCAGCAGCGTTACCGAGTTGGGGACCTCCTACAATGAGCAGTTCTTC.

This clonotype was picked up many times. V is TRBV5-1 and J is TRBJ2-7, with 11 bases aligning to TRBD1. Losses at the gene ends were 7 bases for V and 5 bases for J; bases not matched to a gene: 5. Germline V CDR1 and CDR2: SGHRS, YFSETQ. This CDR3 is built from 13 residues. CDR3 bases: TGCGCCAGCCGTTGGGACAGGGGGGACGAGCAGTACTTC. Translated: CASRWDRGDEQYF.